This TCR beta chain was sequenced during a study of blood T cells in healthy people across ages. Study-level findings and limits: Naive and antigen-experienced cells were not separated, limiting conclusive comparison.

A second PCR, run for about 7 to 11 cycles, used a sample-barcoded 5' primer plus a J-beta primer mix. A tag from a template-switch adaptor with 12 random nucleotides marked each cDNA molecule. Every sample gave at least 2.5 million paired-end reads containing CDR3. TCRdb redid the calling of the 5' RACE reads with MiXCR, one entry per CDR3 protein. The top ten hold roughly 13% of the sample, which has approximately 880,000 distinct CDR3 sequences, around 46% seen once. To note about this clonotype: Its antigen remains unknown.

Germline V gene lookup returns CDR1 SGHVS and CDR2 FQNEAQ. The CDR3 is 12 amino acids. Trimming cost V 5 bases and J 6 bases, with 8 bases left between them. The clonotype was recovered from a man aged 25-40 years in good health. The sequenced material came from blood. V usage is TRBV7-8 and J usage is TRBJ2-1; D remains unclear. The DNA of the CDR3 is TGTGCCAGCAGCCCCAAGACCAATGAGCAGTTCTTC. Protein sequence: CASSPKTNEQFF.